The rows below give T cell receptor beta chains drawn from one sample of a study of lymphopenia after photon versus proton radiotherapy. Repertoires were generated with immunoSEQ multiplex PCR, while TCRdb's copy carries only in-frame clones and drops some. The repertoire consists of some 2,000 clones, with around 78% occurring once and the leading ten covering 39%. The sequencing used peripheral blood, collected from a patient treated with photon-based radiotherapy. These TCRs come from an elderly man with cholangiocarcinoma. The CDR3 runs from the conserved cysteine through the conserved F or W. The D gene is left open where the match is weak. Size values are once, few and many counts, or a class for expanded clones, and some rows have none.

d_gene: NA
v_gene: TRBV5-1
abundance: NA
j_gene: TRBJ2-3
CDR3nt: TGCGCCAGCAGCCCGGGACAAAGCACAGATACGCAGTATTTT
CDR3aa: CASSPGQSTDTQYF

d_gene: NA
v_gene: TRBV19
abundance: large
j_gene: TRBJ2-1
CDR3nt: TGTGCCAGTAGTGTGGGACCCCTAGAACTGAATGAGCAGTTCTTC
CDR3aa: CASSVGPLELNEQFF

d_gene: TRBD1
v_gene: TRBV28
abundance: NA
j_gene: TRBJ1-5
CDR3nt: TGTGCCAGCAGTTCCCCGGGACAGGGAAACAATCAGCCCCAGCATTTT
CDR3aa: CASSSPGQGNNQPQHF

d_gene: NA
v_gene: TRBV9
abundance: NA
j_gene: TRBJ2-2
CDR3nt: TGTGCCAGCAGCGTCGGGCAGGGCGGTATCGGGGAGCTGTTTTTT
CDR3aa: CASSVGQGGIGELFF

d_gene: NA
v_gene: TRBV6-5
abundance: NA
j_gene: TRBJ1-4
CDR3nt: TGTGCCAGCAGTTACTCGAGGGGAGTAAGGGAAAAACTGTTTTTT
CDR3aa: CASSYSRGVREKLFF

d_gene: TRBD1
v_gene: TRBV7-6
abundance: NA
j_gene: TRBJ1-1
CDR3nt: TGTGCCAGCAGCGTCCAACAGGGGGGGGACACTGAAGCTTTCTTT
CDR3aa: CASSVQQGGDTEAFF

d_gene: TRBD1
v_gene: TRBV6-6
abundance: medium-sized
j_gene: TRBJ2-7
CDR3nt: TGTGCCTGCCACGAGACAGGGGCATCTTACGAGCAGTACTTC
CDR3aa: CACHETGASYEQYF

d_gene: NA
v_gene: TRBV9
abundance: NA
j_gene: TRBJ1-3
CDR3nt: TGTGCCAGCAGCGTAGGAGTGTACGGCTCTGGAAACACCATATATTTT
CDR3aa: CASSVGVYGSGNTIYF

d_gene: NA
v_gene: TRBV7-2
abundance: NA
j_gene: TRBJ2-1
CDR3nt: TGTGCCAGCAGCTTTAGGACAGACTACAATGAGCAGTTCTTC
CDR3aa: CASSFRTDYNEQFF

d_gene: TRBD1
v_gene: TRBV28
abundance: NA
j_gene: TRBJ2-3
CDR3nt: TGTGCCAGCAGTCCTCCGGACAGGCTCACAGATACGCAGTATTTT
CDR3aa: CASSPPDRLTDTQYF

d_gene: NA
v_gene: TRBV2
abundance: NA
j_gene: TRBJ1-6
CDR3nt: TGTGCCAGTTCTACACAGATCGATTCACCCCTCCACTTT
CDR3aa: CASSTQIDSPLHF

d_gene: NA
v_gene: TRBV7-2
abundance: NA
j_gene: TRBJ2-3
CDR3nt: TGTGCCAGCAGCTTAGCGGCAGATACGCAGTATTTT
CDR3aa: CASSLAADTQYF

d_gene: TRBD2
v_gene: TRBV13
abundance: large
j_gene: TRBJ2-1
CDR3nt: TGTGCCAGCAGCTTCGCCAGCGGGGGAGAGCAGTTCTTC
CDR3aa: CASSFASGGEQFF

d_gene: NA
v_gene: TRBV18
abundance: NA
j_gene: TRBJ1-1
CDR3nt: TGTGCCAGCTCACCATCGGGCGGCTATATGAACACTGAAGCTTTCTTT
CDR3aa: CASSPSGGYMNTEAFF

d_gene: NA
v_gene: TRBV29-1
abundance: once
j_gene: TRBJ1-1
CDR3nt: TGCAGCGTGGCGATGGGTCATGCCCGGGAGGGCCTTTGGGGCACTGAAGCTTTCTTT
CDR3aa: CSVAMGHAREGLWGTEAFF

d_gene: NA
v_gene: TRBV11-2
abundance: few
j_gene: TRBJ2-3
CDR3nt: TGTGCCAGCAGCTTAGATTGGGGGCCAGATACGCAGTATTTT
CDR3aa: CASSLDWGPDTQYF

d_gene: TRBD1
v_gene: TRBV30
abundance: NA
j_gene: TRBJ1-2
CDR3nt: TGTGCCTGGAGCCCTCACACAGGGGTGAACTATGGCTACACCTTC
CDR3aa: CAWSPHTGVNYGYTF

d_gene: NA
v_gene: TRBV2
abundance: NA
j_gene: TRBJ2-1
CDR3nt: TGTGCCAGCAGGTACGCCGCGGGATCCTACAATGAGCAGTTCTTC
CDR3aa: CASRYAAGSYNEQFF

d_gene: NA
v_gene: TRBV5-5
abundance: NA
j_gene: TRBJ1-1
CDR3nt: TGTGCCAGCAGCTTGTTTACAGGGAGGGCTGAAGCTTTCTTT
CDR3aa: CASSLFTGRAEAFF

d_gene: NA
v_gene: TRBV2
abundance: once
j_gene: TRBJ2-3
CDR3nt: TGTGCCAGCAGTGAATCCGTAACAGATACGCAGTATTTT
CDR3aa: CASSESVTDTQYF

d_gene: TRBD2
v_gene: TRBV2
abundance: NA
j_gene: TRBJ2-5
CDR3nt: TGTGCCAGCAGTTACTCCACTAGCGGGGGGGAGACCCAGTACTTC
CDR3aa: CASSYSTSGGETQYF

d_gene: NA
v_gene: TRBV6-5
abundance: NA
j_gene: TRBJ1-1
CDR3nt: TGTGCCAGCAGTTACTCGGGCAGGAGGGTAACTGAAGCTTTCTTT
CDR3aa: CASSYSGRRVTEAFF

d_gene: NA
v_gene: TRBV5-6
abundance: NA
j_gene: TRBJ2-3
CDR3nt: TGTGCCAGCAGCTTGAGAAGGGGGAGCACAGATACGCAGTATTTT
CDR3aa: CASSLRRGSTDTQYF

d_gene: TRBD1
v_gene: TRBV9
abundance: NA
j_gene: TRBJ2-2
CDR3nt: TGTGCCAGCAGCGTAGCGAGGGACAGGGGGAACACCGGGGAGCTGTTTTTT
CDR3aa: CASSVARDRGNTGELFF

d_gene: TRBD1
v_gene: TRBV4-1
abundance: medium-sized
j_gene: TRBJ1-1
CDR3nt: TGCGCCAGCAGCCTCCGACAGGGAGAAGAGAATGAAGCTTTCTTT
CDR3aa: CASSLRQGEENEAFF

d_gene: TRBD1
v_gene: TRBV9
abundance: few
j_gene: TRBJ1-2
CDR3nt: TGTGCCAGCAGCCCCACAGGGGGAAGCGTCTATGGCTACACCTTC
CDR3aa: CASSPTGGSVYGYTF

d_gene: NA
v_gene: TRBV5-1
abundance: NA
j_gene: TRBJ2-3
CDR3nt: TGCGCCAGCAGCCCTGGACAGAGCACAGATACGCAGTATTTT
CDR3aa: CASSPGQSTDTQYF

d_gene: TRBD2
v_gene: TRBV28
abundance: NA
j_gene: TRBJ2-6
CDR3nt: TGTGCCAGCAGCCCGGGGGGGGGCGCGTCTGGGGCCAACGTCCTGACTTTC
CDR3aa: CASSPGGGASGANVLTF

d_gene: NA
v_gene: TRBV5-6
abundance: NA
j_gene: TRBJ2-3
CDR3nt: TGTGCCAGCAGCTTGGCCGGGGGTATCGCAGATACGCAGTATTTT
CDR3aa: CASSLAGGIADTQYF

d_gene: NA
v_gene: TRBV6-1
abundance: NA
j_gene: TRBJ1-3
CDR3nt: TGTGCCAGCACCTTGGACAGAGGTGGAAACACCATATATTTT
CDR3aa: CASTLDRGGNTIYF

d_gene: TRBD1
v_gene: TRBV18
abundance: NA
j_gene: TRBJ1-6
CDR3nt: TGTGCCAGCTCACCGGAGGGACAGGGGTCACCCCTCCACTTT
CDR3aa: CASSPEGQGSPLHF

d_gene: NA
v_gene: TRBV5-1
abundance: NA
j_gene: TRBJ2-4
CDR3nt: TGCGCCAGCAGCAGAGAATTAGCCAAAAACATTCAGTACTTC
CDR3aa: CASSRELAKNIQYF

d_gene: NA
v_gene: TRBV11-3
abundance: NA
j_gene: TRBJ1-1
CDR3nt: TGTGCCAGCAGCTTAGAAGCCAATCCCCTCACTGAAGCTTTCTTT
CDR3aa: CASSLEANPLTEAFF

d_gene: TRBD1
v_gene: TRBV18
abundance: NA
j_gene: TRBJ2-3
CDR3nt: TGTGCCAGCTCACCACCGGCAGGGGGCTCTGGGGATACGCAGTATTTT
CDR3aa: CASSPPAGGSGDTQYF

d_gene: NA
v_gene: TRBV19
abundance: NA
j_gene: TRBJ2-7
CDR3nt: TGTGCCAGTAGTATTAGTGAGGGTTATCACCACGAGCAGTACTTC
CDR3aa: CASSISEGYHHEQYF

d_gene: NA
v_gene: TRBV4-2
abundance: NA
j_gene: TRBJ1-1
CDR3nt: TGTGCCAGCAGCCAAGATCCGTTGAAGAACACTGAAGCTTTCTTT
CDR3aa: CASSQDPLKNTEAFF

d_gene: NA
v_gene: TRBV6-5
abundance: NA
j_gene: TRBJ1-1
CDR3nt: TGTGCCAGCAGTTACTGGGGGGGAGTGAACACTGAAGCTTTCTTT
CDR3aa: CASSYWGGVNTEAFF

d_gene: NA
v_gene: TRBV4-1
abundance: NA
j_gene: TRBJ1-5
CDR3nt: TGCGCCAGCAGCCGGCAAGAGGGGGGAAATCAGCCCCAGCATTTT
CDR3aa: CASSRQEGGNQPQHF

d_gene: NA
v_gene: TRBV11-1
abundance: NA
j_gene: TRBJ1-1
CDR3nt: TGTGCCAGCAGCTCCTGGCAGGGAGGCACTGAAGCTTTCTTT
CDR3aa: CASSSWQGGTEAFF

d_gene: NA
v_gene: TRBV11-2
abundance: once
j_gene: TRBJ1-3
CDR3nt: TGTGCCAGCAGCTTAGTAAAGCCTACAGGGACTCCTTCTGGAAACACCATATATTTT
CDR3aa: CASSLVKPTGTPSGNTIYF

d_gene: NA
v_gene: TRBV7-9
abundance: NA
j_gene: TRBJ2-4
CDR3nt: TGTGCCAGCAGCCCAAGGGGGGAGGACAAAAACATTCAGTACTTC
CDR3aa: CASSPRGEDKNIQYF

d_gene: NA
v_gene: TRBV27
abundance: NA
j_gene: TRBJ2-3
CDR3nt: TGTGCCAGCAGTTCTAGGGGTCAGGAGCAGTATTTT
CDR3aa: CASSSRGQEQYF

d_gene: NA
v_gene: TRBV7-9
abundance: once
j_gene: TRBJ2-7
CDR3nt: TGTGCCAGCAGCCGGGGGCAGGGTGCCTACGAGCAGTACTTC
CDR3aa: CASSRGQGAYEQYF

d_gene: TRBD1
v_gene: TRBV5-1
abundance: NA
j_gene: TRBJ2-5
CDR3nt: TGCGCCAGCAGCTTGGGGTACAGGGGAGAAGAAGAGACCCAGTACTTC
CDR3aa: CASSLGYRGEEETQYF

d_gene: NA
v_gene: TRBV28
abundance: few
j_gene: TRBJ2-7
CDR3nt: TGTGCCAGCAGTTCCGGGTCCTCCGAGGGCTCCTACGAGCAGTACTTC
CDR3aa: CASSSGSSEGSYEQYF

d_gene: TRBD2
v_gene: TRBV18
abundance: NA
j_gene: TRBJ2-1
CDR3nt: TGTGCCAGCTCACCCCTACCTAGCGGGGGGCCTAATGAGCAGTTCTTC
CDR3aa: CASSPLPSGGPNEQFF

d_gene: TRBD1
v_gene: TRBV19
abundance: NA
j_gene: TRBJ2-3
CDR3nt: TGTGCCAGTAGTATCGGGACAGGGGGCATGACAGATACGCAGTATTTT
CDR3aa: CASSIGTGGMTDTQYF

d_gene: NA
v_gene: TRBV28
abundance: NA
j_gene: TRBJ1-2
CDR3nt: TGTGCCAGCAGTCGGGACGGGACTAACTATGGCTACACCTTC
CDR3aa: CASSRDGTNYGYTF

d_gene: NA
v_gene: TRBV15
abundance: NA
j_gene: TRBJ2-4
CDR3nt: TGTGCCACCAGTAAAGCCAAAAACATTCAGTACTTC
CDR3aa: CATSKAKNIQYF

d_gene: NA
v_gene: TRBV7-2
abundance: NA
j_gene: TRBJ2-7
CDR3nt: TGTGCCAGCAGCTTAGAAGTCACGGGGCAGTACTTC
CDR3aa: CASSLEVTGQYF

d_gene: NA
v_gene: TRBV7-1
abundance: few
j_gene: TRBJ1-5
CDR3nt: TGTGCCAGCACCACCGGGACGGCACAGCCCCAGCATTTT
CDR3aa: CASTTGTAQPQHF

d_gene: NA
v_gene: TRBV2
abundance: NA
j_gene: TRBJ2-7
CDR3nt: TGTGCCAGCAGTGCCAACCGGAGGGACACCAACTACGAGCAGTACTTC
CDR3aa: CASSANRRDTNYEQYF

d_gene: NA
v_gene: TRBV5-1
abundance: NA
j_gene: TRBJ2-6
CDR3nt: TGCGCCAGCAGCTCACAGGGACCTGGGGCCAACGTCCTGACTTTC
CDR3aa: CASSSQGPGANVLTF

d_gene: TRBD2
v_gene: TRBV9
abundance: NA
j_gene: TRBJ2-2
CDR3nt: TGTGCCAGCAGTGAAAGGACTAGCGGATCCACCGGGGAGCTGTTTTTT
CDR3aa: CASSERTSGSTGELFF

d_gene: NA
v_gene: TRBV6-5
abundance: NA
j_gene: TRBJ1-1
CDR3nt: TGTGCCAGCAGTACAGGCCATGTCACTGAAGCTTTCTTT
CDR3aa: CASSTGHVTEAFF